This T cell receptor beta chain was identified in a study of T cell clonotyping in hematopoietic cell transplantation. Study-level results: Few recipient clonotypes overlapped donors; over 95% were de novo at given depth. Recipient TCR diversity dropped after transplant; expanded clonotypes rose from day 30 to 180. Cells were unsorted, so CD4 and CD8 contributions were not separated.

CDR3 size: 10 residues. CDR1 and CDR2 from the germline V gene are DFQATT and SNEGSKA (reference sequence). Trimming cost V 3 bases and J 11 bases, with 10 bases left between them. Points on this clone: The antigen is undetermined.

Sequencing was performed with immunoSEQ multiplex PCR; in TCRdb, only in-frame clones are kept and a portion is missing. The sample consists of about 17,000 clones, over 90% of them appearing once. This receptor was obtained from a man aged 40-50 years in good health. Some clones in this sample may be carry-over from other donors' samples. The specimen was peripheral blood mononuclear cells. This chain joins TRBV20-1 and TRBJ1-1; possibly TRBD1 for D (5 bases). In nucleotides, the CDR3 is TGCAGTGCTAGCCAGGGACTGGCTTTCTTT. Encoded protein: CSASQGLAFF.